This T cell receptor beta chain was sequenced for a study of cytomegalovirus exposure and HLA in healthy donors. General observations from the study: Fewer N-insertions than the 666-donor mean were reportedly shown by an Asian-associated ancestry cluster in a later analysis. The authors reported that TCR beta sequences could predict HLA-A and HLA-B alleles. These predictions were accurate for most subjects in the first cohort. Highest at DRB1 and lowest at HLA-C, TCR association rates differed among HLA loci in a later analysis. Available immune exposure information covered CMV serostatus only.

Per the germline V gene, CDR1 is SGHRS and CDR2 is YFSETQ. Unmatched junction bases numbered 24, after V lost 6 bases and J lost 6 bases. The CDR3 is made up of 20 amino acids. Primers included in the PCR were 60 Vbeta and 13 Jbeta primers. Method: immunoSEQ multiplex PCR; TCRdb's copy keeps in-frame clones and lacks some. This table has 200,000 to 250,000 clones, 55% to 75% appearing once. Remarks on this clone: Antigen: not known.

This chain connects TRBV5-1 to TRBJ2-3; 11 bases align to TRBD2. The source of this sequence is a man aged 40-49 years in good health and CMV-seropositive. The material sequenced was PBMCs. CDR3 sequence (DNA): TGCGCCAGCAAAAGGGCCCGTGCAGGGGGTCAACTAGCGGGGGAGGATACGCAGTATTTT. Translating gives CASKRARAGGQLAGEDTQYF.